Listed here are 27 T cell receptor beta chains from one sample, sequenced in a study of blood T cell repertoires in COVID-19. Data came from immunoSEQ multiplex PCR; TCRdb stores just in-frame clones and leaves some out. The top ten clones hold roughly 8.7% of a sample with roughly 200,000 clones, approximately 82% of them seen once. The specimen was peripheral blood. These receptors were taken from a man between 35 and 55 years old with active or convalescent COVID-19.

The V and J genes are TRBV6-5 and TRBJ2-3; unclear D gene. V dropped 6 bases and J dropped 4 bases, with 11 bases sitting between them. Germline CDR1 and CDR2: MNHEY and SVGAGI. The CDR3 totals 13 residues. The CDR3 coding sequence is TGTGCCAGCAGCCCGACTTGGGCAGATACGCAGTATTTT. Translated: CASSPTWADTQYF.

The chain couples TRBV7-8 to TRBJ1-1, with 10 bases matching TRBD1. The V gene's germline CDR1 is SGHVS and CDR2 FQNEAQ. CDR3 size: 14 residues. Germline trimming cut 5 bases from V and 5 bases from J; bases unmatched to any gene: 5. The CDR3, as DNA: TGTGCCAGCAGCCCGGGACAGGGGTGGACTGAAGCTTTCTTT. The encoded protein is CASSPGQGWTEAFF.

The V call is TRBV2, the J call TRBJ1-4; the D gene is possibly TRBD1 (5 bases). Per the germline V gene, CDR1 is SNHLY and CDR2 is FYNNEI. Trimming removed 4 bases from V and 7 bases from J, with 13 bases in between. CDR3 length: 14 amino acids. DNA for the CDR3: TGTGCCAGCAGTGGGCAGGGTGAGATTGAAAAACTGTTTTTT. Protein sequence: CASSGQGEIEKLFF.

This clone was seen a handful of times. The chain links TRBV20-1 to TRBJ1-6; perhaps TRBD1 as D (5 bases). Per the germline V gene, CDR1 is DFQATT and CDR2 is SNEGSKA (reference sequence). Deletions cut 3 bases from V and 8 bases from J, with 17 bases between. The CDR3 spans 15 residues. The CDR3 nucleotides are TGCAGTGCTAGTCAGGGCCCGAGCACAGATTCACCCCTCCACTTT. Encoded protein: CSASQGPSTDSPLHF.

This clone came up a few times. CDR3 protein: CASSSDGLSRYNEQFF. CDR3 coding DNA: TGCGCCAGCAGCTCGGATGGACTTTCGCGGTACAATGAGCAGTTCTTC. The chain combines TRBV5-1 with TRBJ2-1; maybe TRBD2 (5 bases). The germline V gene has CDR1 SGHRS and CDR2 YFSETQ. V was cut by 3 bases and J by 4 bases, with 17 bases left in between. This CDR3 region has 16 residues.

This clone appeared a single time. The V and J genes are TRBV19 and TRBJ1-2; 11 bases line up with TRBD1. V gave up 4 bases and J gave up 6 bases; unmatched junction bases: 13. The CDR3 extends over 17 amino acids. Per the germline V gene, CDR1 is LNHDA and CDR2 is SQIVND (reference sequence). CDR3 residues: CASSTWTGGAGRHGYTF. CDR3 in DNA: TGTGCCAGTAGTACTTGGACAGGGGGCGCGGGTAGGCATGGCTACACCTTC.

The rearrangement links TRBV10-2 to TRBJ1-2; 12 bases map to TRBD1. Trimming at V came to 2 bases and at J to 8 bases, leaving 9 bases not matched to a gene. This CDR3 is built from 16 residues. CDR1 and CDR2 (germline): WSHSY, SAAADI. The CDR3 sequence: CASSEQGTGGRKGYTF. In nucleotides, the CDR3 is TGCGCCAGCAGTGAGCAAGGGACAGGGGGCCGGAAGGGCTACACCTTC.

The CDR3 DNA is TGTGCCAGCAGTGCCACTACAGGGCCCGGGGAGCTGTTTTTT. This encodes CASSATTGPGELFF. V and J are TRBV27 and TRBJ2-2; perhaps TRBD1 as D (6 bases). The CDR3 sequence is 14 residues long. V was shortened by 5 bases and J by 6 bases, with 13 bases between the two germline ends. Germline CDR1 MNHEY, CDR2 SMNVEV (reference sequence).

This clone was seen more than once but under ten times. This chain uses TRBV4-1 with TRBJ1-1, with D maybe TRBD1 (5 bases). The CDR3 consists of 15 residues. Trimming stripped 0 bases from V and 11 bases from J, with 19 bases between. Germline V lookup: CDR1 MGHRA, CDR2 YSYEKL. The CDR3 reads CASSQDAGQTERAFF. The CDR3 coding sequence is TGCGCCAGCAGCCAAGATGCCGGACAAACGGAGAGGGCTTTCTTT.

This chain joins TRBV5-1 and TRBJ2-1, with TRBD2 matching 10 bases. Germline loops: CDR1 SGHRS, CDR2 YFSETQ. The V and J ends lost 1 base and 6 bases, in that order; junction bases with no gene match: 4. The CDR3 totals 15 residues. CDR3 sequence: CASSLRTSGPNEQFF. CDR3 nucleotide sequence: TGCGCCAGCAGCTTGCGGACTAGCGGCCCCAATGAGCAGTTCTTC.

The genes are TRBV2 and TRBJ1-3, with D tentatively TRBD1 (6 bases). The CDR3 loop spans 16 amino acids. V lost 6 bases and J lost 1, with 16 bases in between. Germline CDR1 SNHLY, CDR2 FYNNEI. CDR3 nucleotides: TGTGCCAGCAGGGAACAGGGCTATTTTTCTGGAAACACCATATATTTT. This encodes CASREQGYFSGNTIYF.

The CDR3 sequence is CASSSEGLTRNEQYF. In nucleotides, the CDR3 is TGTGCCAGCAGTTCGGAGGGCTTGACGAGGAACGAGCAGTACTTC. The chain is built from TRBV5-4 and TRBJ2-7; a possible D gene is TRBD2 (6 bases). Germline V gene sequence: CDR1 SGHNT, CDR2 YYREEE (reference sequence). The CDR3 loop spans 15 amino acids. V was pared by 5 bases and J by 5 bases, with 20 bases between.

The chain is built from TRBV2 and TRBJ2-7; 7 bases align to TRBD1. This CDR3 comprises 11 residues. V dropped 4 bases and J dropped 12; count of bases not matched to a gene: 6. Per germline, CDR1 SNHLY and CDR2 FYNNEI. The CDR3 protein is CASSVGSGGYF. CDR3 DNA sequence: TGTGCCAGCAGTGTCGGTTCAGGGGGGTACTTC.

This chain uses TRBV7-9 with TRBJ2-1, with 7 bases fitting TRBD2. The J segment lost 7 bases and the V segment lost 5 bases, leaving 14 bases of the junction unmatched. The CDR3 runs to 16 residues. CDR1 and CDR2 from the germline V gene are SEHNR and FQNEAQ (reference sequence). CDR3 DNA: TGTGCCAGCAGCAAGGCCCTTGCGGGAGTGAGGAATGAGCAGTTCTTC. As protein: CASSKALAGVRNEQFF.

The chain couples TRBV4-2 to TRBJ1-5; D call uncertain. The germline V gene encodes CDR1 LGHNA and CDR2 YNFKEQ. Trimming cost V 0 bases and J 4 bases, with 13 bases left between them. CDR3 length equals 16 residues. CDR3 DNA: TGTGCCAGCAGCCAAGAATCCGGGTCGTCGAATCAGCCCCAGCATTTT. This sequence encodes CASSQESGSSNQPQHF.

V and J are TRBV6-5 and TRBJ1-3; tentatively, D is TRBD1 (6 bases). Trimming removed 7 bases from V and 0 bases from J, with 10 bases in between. In germline, CDR1 is MNHEY, CDR2 SVGAGI. The length of the CDR3 is 14 residues. CDR3 sequence: CASKTGTSGNTIYF. The CDR3 DNA reads TGTGCCAGCAAAACAGGGACCTCTGGAAACACCATATATTTT.

The rearrangement links TRBV5-1 to TRBJ1-2; TRBD1 aligns across 7 bases. Germline values: CDR1 SGHRS, CDR2 YFSETQ. J lost 6 bases, V lost 6 bases, and 8 bases had no gene match. The CDR3 covers 13 residues. This chain's CDR3 is CASNRDRADGYTF. The CDR3 bases are TGCGCCAGCAACAGGGACAGAGCTGATGGCTACACCTTC.

The chain uses TRBV6-5 and TRBJ2-5; D possibly corresponds to TRBD2 (5 bases). Between the trimmed V and J ends, which lost 5 bases and 1 base, there was a span of 8 bases. CDR1 and CDR2 (germline): MNHEY, SVGAGI. CDR3 length: 13 residues. CDR3 DNA: TGTGCCAGCAGTCTGACTATCCAAGAGACCCAGTACTTC. It translates to CASSLTIQETQYF.

The gene calls are TRBV10-3 and TRBJ1-2; D ambiguous. From germline, CDR1 is ENHRY and CDR2 SYGVKD. The CDR3 loop spans 10 amino acids. With 7 bases removed from V and 5 bases from J, the gap between germline ends came to 5 bases. This chain's CDR3 is CAITVYGYTF. CDR3 DNA sequence: TGTGCCATCACTGTTTATGGCTACACCTTC.

The CDR3 DNA reads TGTGCCACCAGTGACACCAGCGGGAGGGCCTCCACAGATACGCAGTATTTT. This translates into CATSDTSGRASTDTQYF. V usage is TRBV24-1 and J usage is TRBJ2-3; 10 nucleotides agree with TRBD2. There are 17 residues in the CDR3. CDR1 is KGHDR, CDR2 SFDVKD, per germline. The V segment lost 4 bases and the J segment 2 bases; nucleotides outside the gene matches: 8.

The chain joins TRBV7-9 to TRBJ1-2; a weak D match, TRBD1 (5 bases). V dropped 2 bases and J dropped 7 bases, with 5 bases sitting between them. This CDR3 has 11 residues. Germline V gene data show CDR1 as SEHNR and CDR2 as FQNEAQ (reference sequence). DNA for the CDR3: TGTGCCAGCAGCTTACAGGGTGGCTACACCTTC. Translated: CASSLQGGYTF.

This chain joins TRBV2 and TRBJ1-4; D is perhaps TRBD1 (6 bases). From germline, CDR1 is SNHLY and CDR2 FYNNEI. This CDR3 comprises 14 residues. The germline V and J ends were trimmed by 5 bases and 5 bases, with 12 bases remaining between them. DNA for the CDR3: TGTGCCAGCAGTCGTCCCACAGGGAATGAAAAACTGTTTTTT. Protein sequence: CASSRPTGNEKLFF. The full variable domain, its missing parts supplied by reference TRBV2 and TRBJ1-4, is EPEVTQTPSHQVTQMGQEVILRCVPISNHLYFYWYRQILGQKVEFLVSFYNNEISEKSEIFDDQFSVERPDGSNFTLKIRSTKLEDSAMYFCASSRPTGNEKLFFGSGTQLSVL.

J is TRBJ2-6 and V is TRBV3-1 (or the pseudogene TRBV3-2), with a tentative D call TRBD2 (5 bases). CDR1 is LGHDT and CDR2 is YNNKEL in the germline V gene (reference sequence). V was shortened by 2 bases and J by 0 bases, with 20 bases between the two germline ends. This CDR3 is built from 20 residues. CDR3 protein: CASSQFIPGLTYSGANVLTF. Written as DNA, the CDR3 is TGTGCCAGCAGCCAATTTATACCCGGACTGACCTACTCTGGGGCCAACGTCCTGACTTTC.

CDR3 bases: TGTGCCAGCAGTTTCAGGGATCGCACCGGGGAGCTGTTTTTT. Its protein product is CASSFRDRTGELFF. The V gene is TRBV27, the J gene TRBJ2-2; possible D gene TRBD1, 5 bases. The CDR3 is 14 amino acids. The V gene lost 3 bases and the J gene lost 4 bases, with 9 bases spanning the gap. Germline loops: CDR1 MNHEY, CDR2 SMNVEV (reference sequence).

V is TRBV21-1 and J is TRBJ2-7; the D call in the table, TRBD2, was not verified against the DNA. TRBV21-1 has pseudogene status. There are 21 residues in the CDR3. For the CDR3, the DNA is TGTGCCAGCAGCAAAGCGTCAAGGGGTTCTGGGGGGTACCATTGGGGCTACGAGCAGTACTTC. This codes for CASSKASRGSGGYHWGYEQYF.

The rearrangement uses TRBV4-1 and TRBJ2-3, with D possibly matching TRBD1 (5 bases). The CDR3 sequence is 15 residues long. V gave up 5 bases and J gave up 2 bases, with 14 bases separating them. CDR1 is MGHRA and CDR2 is YSYEKL in the germline V gene. CDR3: CASSFIQVNTDTQYF. CDR3 nucleotides: TGCGCCAGCAGCTTTATACAGGTTAACACAGATACGCAGTATTTT.

V usage is TRBV7-2 and J usage is TRBJ1-2, with D maybe TRBD1 (6 bases). This CDR3 has 14 residues. V shed 5 bases and J shed 4 bases, with 14 bases lying between them. Germline V gene sequence: CDR1 SGHTA, CDR2 FQGNSA. CDR3 protein: CASSLDGQTYGYTF. Here the CDR3 DNA reads TGTGCCAGCAGCCTAGACGGACAGACCTATGGCTACACCTTC.